This TCR beta chain emerged from a study of cytomegalovirus exposure and HLA in healthy donors. General study results and limits: The authors excluded some V segments, including TRBV6-2 and TRBV6-3, as indistinguishable.

The PCR made use of 60 Vbeta and 13 Jbeta primers. Method: immunoSEQ multiplex PCR; TCRdb's copy keeps in-frame clones and lacks some. This table has almost 80,000 clones, about 68% appearing once. A word on this clone: Its specificity is unknown.

Trimming shortened V by 4 bases and J by 6 bases, and 5 bases separated the two germline ends. The CDR3 consists of 11 residues. Germline values: CDR1 SGHRS, CDR2 YFSETQ. The sequence came from a woman aged 45-65 years in good health and CMV-seropositive. This chain uses TRBV5-1 with TRBJ2-1; D gene ambiguous. Sequencing was done on a sample of PBMCs. The CDR3 region is CASSRGNEQFF. CDR3 DNA sequence: TGCGCCAGCAGCCGAGGCAATGAGCAGTTCTTC.